Below, one T cell receptor (beta chain) is given with its context. These data come from a study of blood T cell repertoires in COVID-19. About the research overall: The United States, Italy and Spain supplied acute and convalescent COVID-19 samples. PBMCs, B-cell-depleted T cells, or T cells provided the cDNA or gDNA that made up the material.

V was shortened by 1 base and J by 4 bases, with 14 bases between the two germline ends. The CDR3 extends over 16 amino acids. The germline gives CDR1 SGHTS, CDR2 YDEGEE. This table comes from immunoSEQ multiplex PCR, and its TCRdb copy is limited to in-frame clones, with some not included. The sample gives nearly 90,000 clones, around 88% of which show up once; approximately 0.45% is in the top ten. The material sequenced was peripheral blood. The chain carries TRBV5-8 and TRBJ2-2; TRBD2 is a possible D gene (6 bases). The sequence derives from a man aged 60-69 years with acute or convalescent COVID-19. In nucleotides, the CDR3 is TGTGCCAGCAGCTTGTTAGGTCCTAGCGCCACCGGGGAGCTGTTTTTT. Protein sequence: CASSLLGPSATGELFF.